The clone carrying this T cell receptor (beta chain) was found many times. This sample was taken from a study of T cells in Graves' hyperthyroidism and ophthalmopathy. Study background: The authors collected peripheral blood at initial diagnosis, before any treatment.

Germline V gene data show CDR1 as MNHEY and CDR2 as SMNVEV (reference sequence). The CDR3 is 13 residues long. V was shortened by 9 bases and J by 5 bases, with 15 bases between the two germline ends. Amplified regions were TCR beta CDR3 sequences from RNA transcripts. The study used the HTBI primer set for a first-round RT-PCR of the TCR CDR3. Each CDR3 protein is one row after TCRdb ran MiXCR on the multiplex PCR reads. This sample yields 470,000 or so distinct CDR3 sequences, of which around 21% are seen a single time; around 27% belongs to the top ten. No ophthalmopathy progression within 18 months constituted stable Graves' hyperthyroidism. Reasons for excluding patients were uncontrolled infection, other autoimmune disease, pregnancy or lactation.

The gene calls are TRBV27 and TRBJ2-3; maybe TRBD2 (6 bases). The receptor comes from a man younger than 35 with Graves' hyperthyroidism. The sequencing input was blood. CDR3 DNA: TGTGCCAGTTCCGGGACTCATATAGATACGCAGTATTTT. Protein: CASSGTHIDTQYF.